This TCR beta chain originates from a study of identical twins. TCRdb itself ran the 5' RACE reads through MiXCR, one entry per CDR3 protein. The sample holds around 690,000 distinct CDR3 sequences, around 20% seen once. Looked up from germline, CDR1 is DFQATT and CDR2 is SNEGSKA (reference sequence). The CDR3 has 13 amino acids. Trimming stripped 8 bases from V and 5 bases from J, with 17 bases between. This clonotype was seen a few times. The data also belong to a second study, concerning T cells expressing NK-cell markers.

This TCR derives from a woman in her late teens or twenties in good health. Sequenced: PBMCs. V is TRBV20-1 and J is TRBJ2-3; D remains unclear. CDR3 nucleotide sequence: TGCAGTCCTACCCCCGGTGGCGGAGATACGCAGTATTTT. Protein sequence: CSPTPGGGDTQYF.